A selection of T cell receptor beta chains follows, all from one sample in a study of blood T cell repertoires in COVID-19. Using immunoSEQ multiplex PCR, the repertoire was profiled, and TCRdb retains in-frame clones only, with some absent. Of fewer than 110,000 clones listed, about 87% are singletons. Sample: peripheral blood. The receptors here all came from a human donor in a cohort sampled during active or convalescent COVID-19. The CDR3 runs from the conserved cysteine through the conserved F or W. The D gene is left open where the match is weak. Clone size is given for some rows only: seen once, a few or many times, or a class if the clone is expanded.

>TRBV5-1|TRBJ1-2|once|.
CASSLVGADGYTF
TGCGCCAGCAGCTTGGTAGGGGCTGATGGCTACACCTTC
>TRBV10-1|TRBJ1-4|.|TRBD1
CASSDYYRDRDEKLFF
TGCGCCAGCAGCGATTACTACCGGGACAGGGATGAAAAACTGTTTTTT
>TRBV24-1|TRBJ1-1|.|.
CATSDRHRDNPAGTEAFF
TGTGCCACCAGTGACCGACACCGGGACAACCCGGCGGGCACTGAAGCTTTCTTT
>TRBV4-2|TRBJ2-5|.|TRBD1
CASSEQGIEETQYF
TGTGCCAGCAGCGAACAGGGGATCGAAGAGACCCAGTACTTC
>TRBV4-1|TRBJ1-1|few|.
CASSQEVQGWTEAFF
TGCGCCAGCAGCCAAGAGGTACAGGGCTGGACTGAAGCTTTCTTT
>TRBV19|TRBJ1-5|.|.
CASSIGQQYSNQPQHF
TGTGCCAGTAGTATTGGACAGCAATATAGCAATCAGCCCCAGCATTTT
>TRBV6-5|TRBJ1-1|.|.
CASKDGQLNTEAFF
TGTGCCAGCAAAGACGGACAGTTGAACACTGAAGCTTTCTTT
>TRBV5-1|TRBJ2-7|.|.
CASSWTASGEQYF
TGCGCCAGCAGCTGGACAGCCTCCGGCGAGCAGTACTTC
>TRBV5-1|TRBJ1-4|.|.
CASSPWTGGANEKLFF
TGCGCCAGCAGCCCCTGGACGGGGGGGGCTAATGAAAAACTGTTTTTT
>TRBV6-6|TRBJ1-1|.|.
CASSYSAGYTEAFF
TGTGCCAGCAGTTACTCGGCAGGGTACACTGAAGCTTTCTTT
>TRBV1|TRBJ2-1|few|.
CTSSQVRSGGPDYNEQFF
TGCACCAGCAGCCAAGTTCGTAGCGGGGGGCCGGATTACAATGAGCAGTTCTTC
>TRBV18|TRBJ1-1|once|.
CASSRREVLNTEAFF
TGTGCCAGCTCACGACGGGAGGTACTGAACACTGAAGCTTTCTTT
>TRBV15|TRBJ2-1|.|TRBD2
CATSREGPSGGSEQFF
TGTGCCACCAGCAGAGAAGGCCCCTCCGGCGGGAGTGAGCAGTTCTTC
>TRBV28|TRBJ1-2|.|.
CASSLDGNYGYTF
TGTGCCAGCAGTTTAGACGGGAACTATGGCTACACCTTC
>TRBV3-1/TRBV3-2|TRBJ2-7|few|TRBD1
CASSHFIAGTGRYEQYF
TGTGCCAGCAGCCACTTCATAGCCGGGACAGGGCGGTACGAGCAGTACTTC
>TRBV29-1|TRBJ2-2|.|.
CSVLAGQYRSGELFF
TGCAGCGTTTTGGCGGGACAGTATAGGTCCGGGGAGCTGTTTTTT
>TRBV9|TRBJ2-1|.|TRBD2
CAGPERGPYNEQFF
TGTGCCGGGCCTGAGCGGGGGCCCTACAATGAGCAGTTCTTC
>TRBV11-1|TRBJ1-1|.|TRBD1
CASRFKGAETEAFF
TGTGCCAGCAGATTTAAGGGGGCTGAAACTGAAGCTTTCTTT
>TRBV27|TRBJ1-1|.|.
CASSLFEGQGKAFF
TGTGCCAGCAGTTTATTTGAGGGACAAGGCAAGGCTTTCTTT
>TRBV7-9|TRBJ2-7|.|TRBD1
CASSNRGHEQYF
TGTGCCAGCAGCAACAGGGGACACGAGCAGTACTTC
>TRBV7-2|TRBJ1-6|.|TRBD1
CASSFGDRVGSPLHF
TGTGCCAGCAGCTTCGGGGACAGGGTAGGATCACCCCTCCACTTT
>TRBV5-1|TRBJ1-2|.|TRBD1
CASSLGQGEGYTF
TGCGCCAGCAGCCTGGGACAGGGAGAAGGCTACACCTTC
>TRBV11-3|TRBJ1-2|.|.
CASSLGRTEYGYTF
TGTGCCAGCAGCTTAGGTCGGACTGAGTATGGCTACACCTTC
>TRBV5-1|TRBJ2-3|.|TRBD1
CASSLVPGTGSSSTDTQYF
TGCGCCAGCAGCTTGGTCCCCGGGACAGGGTCTTCTAGCACAGATACGCAGTATTTT
>TRBV2|TRBJ1-1|few|.
CASSVRGGTEAFF
TGTGCCAGCAGTGTCAGGGGAGGGACTGAAGCTTTCTTT
>TRBV12-5|TRBJ2-7|.|.
CASGLGIGGEQYF
TGTGCTAGTGGTTTGGGTATAGGGGGCGAGCAGTACTTC